The 3 T cell receptor beta chains below come from one sample, sequenced in a study of shared clonotypes between healthy human individuals. TCRdb's copy holds only in-frame clones and misses some; the assay was immunoSEQ multiplex PCR. The sample includes roughly 700,000 clones, under 80% of them seen just once. Material: memory CD4+ T cells sorted from blood. Subset of the sample: CD45RA-negative fraction. These TCRs come from a woman aged 30 to 39 in good health.

This rearrangement joins TRBV6-5 to TRBJ2-3; 7 nucleotides agree with TRBD1. This CDR3 spans 15 amino acids. CDR1 MNHEY and CDR2 SVGAGI come from the germline V gene. Trimming at V came to 5 bases and at J to 4 bases, leaving 9 bases not matched to a gene. The CDR3 loop is CASSNRGLSPDTQYF. The CDR3 bases are TGTGCCAGCAGTAACAGGGGTTTGAGCCCAGATACGCAGTATTTT.

The V and J genes are TRBV2 and TRBJ2-1, with no clear D. Germline CDR1 SNHLY, CDR2 FYNNEI. The CDR3 covers 14 residues. Trimming removed 6 bases at V and 8 bases at J, with 17 bases between. CDR3 coding DNA: TGTGCCAGCAGGGGCGTCCGGCATAGGGATGAGCAGTTCTTC. Its translation is CASRGVRHRDEQFF.

The V call is TRBV28, the J call TRBJ1-1; D is unclear. Germline V CDR1 and CDR2: MDHEN, SYDVKM. V was trimmed by 8 bases and J by 4 bases, leaving 14 bases between them. This CDR3 has 13 amino acids. The CDR3 nucleotides are TGTGCCAGCGTATCCCCCCTACTCACTGAAGCTTTCTTT. The encoded protein is CASVSPLLTEAFF.